This T cell receptor (beta chain) was captured in a study of blood T cell repertoires in COVID-19. Study in general: From the United States, Italy and Spain came samples of acute and convalescent COVID-19. The analysed material was cDNA or gDNA that came from T cells, B-cell-depleted T cells, or PBMCs.

Germline CDR1 SGHRS, CDR2 YFSETQ. The V and J ends lost 8 bases and 0 bases respectively, with 15 bases between them. The CDR3 runs 14 residues. In the original workflow: Amplification with reference gene primers provided the estimates of nucleated cell counts. Assay: immunoSEQ multiplex PCR; the TCRdb copy retains only in-frame clones and omits some. That table supplies the V and J calls and clone size; D and trimming were determined from the DNA. The data contain about 110,000 clones, approximately 88% of them singletons. This TCR was recovered from a man between 45 and 60 years old with active or convalescent COVID-19. The sample consisted of peripheral blood. This chain links TRBV5-1 with TRBJ2-7; D remains unclear. In nucleotides, the CDR3 is TGCGCCAGTCAGATCTCATCAAGCTCCTACGAGCAGTACTTC. It is translated as CASQISSSSYEQYF.